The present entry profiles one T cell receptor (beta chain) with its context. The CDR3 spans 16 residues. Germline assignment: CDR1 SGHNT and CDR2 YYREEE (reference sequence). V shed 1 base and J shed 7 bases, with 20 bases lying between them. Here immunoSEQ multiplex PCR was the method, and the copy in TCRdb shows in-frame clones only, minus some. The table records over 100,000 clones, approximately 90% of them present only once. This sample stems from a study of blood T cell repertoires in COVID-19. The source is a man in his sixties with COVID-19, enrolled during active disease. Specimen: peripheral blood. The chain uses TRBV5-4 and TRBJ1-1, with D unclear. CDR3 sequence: CASSLSERRGTGEAFF. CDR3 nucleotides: TGTGCCAGCAGCTTGTCGGAACGGCGGGGTACGGGTGAAGCTTTCTTT.